Listed below are T cell receptor beta chains from one sample, sequenced in a study of regulatory T cells in long-lasting Graves disease. MiXCR, run by TCRdb on the multiplex PCR reads, gives a single entry per CDR3 protein. The sample shows 360,000 or so distinct CDR3 sequences, roughly 10% of them seen only once. These data were also filed under a second study, of T cells in Graves' hyperthyroidism and ophthalmopathy.

The source was peripheral blood mononuclear cells (PBMCs), collected at new diagnosis, from a patient treated with antithyroid drugs. These receptors all come from a young woman with Graves disease. Both conserved end residues are part of each CDR3. The D gene is left open where the match is weak. Clone size is not always given. Where it is, it says once, few, many or a class for expanded clones.

j_gene	v_gene	d_gene	abundance	CDR3nt	CDR3aa
TRBJ2-5	TRBV20-1	NA	many	TGCAGTGCTGCTGACCCCCGCAAAACGACCCAGTACTTC	CSAADPRKTTQYF
TRBJ1-2	TRBV5-6	NA	NA	TGTGCCAGCAGCTTGGTCGACAGGCTTAACTATGGCTACACCTTC	CASSLVDRLNYGYTF
TRBJ2-5	TRBV20-1	TRBD2	many	TGCAGTGGGTGGACTAGCGGGGGGGCCGGAGAGACCCAGTACTTC	CSGWTSGGAGETQYF
TRBJ2-3	TRBV27	TRBD2	many	TGTGCCAGCAGTTTCCGGACTAGCCCCTCTAGCACAGATACGCAGTATTTT	CASSFRTSPSSTDTQYF
TRBJ2-2	TRBV3-1	TRBD1	many	TGTGCCAGCAGTACCACCGGGACAGGGCGGAACACCGGGGAGCTGTTTTTT	CASSTTGTGRNTGELFF
TRBJ1-2	TRBV19	TRBD1	many	TGTGCCAGACTCGGGACAGGGGATTCCCACGGCTACACCTTC	CARLGTGDSHGYTF
TRBJ2-5	TRBV2	TRBD1	many	TGTGCCAGCAGTCGGGACAGAGGGACCCTAGAGACCCAGTACTTC	CASSRDRGTLETQYF
TRBJ2-2	TRBV6-2/TRBV6-3	TRBD2	many	TGTGCCAGCAGCCACGGGCTAGCGGGAGTGAACACCGGGGAGCTGTTTTTT	CASSHGLAGVNTGELFF
TRBJ1-2	TRBV6-1	NA	many	TGTGCCAGCAGACCCGGGCGGACACTGACGAACTATGGCTACACCTTC	CASRPGRTLTNYGYTF
TRBJ2-1	TRBV5-1	NA	NA	TGCGCCAGCAGCGATCCCTCGACAGAAGCCTACAATGAGCAGTTCTTC	CASSDPSTEAYNEQFF
TRBJ2-5	TRBV20-1	TRBD2	many	TGCAGTGCTAGAGGGCTAGCGGGGTTCTCGTACCAAGAGACCCAGTACTTC	CSARGLAGFSYQETQYF
TRBJ1-2	TRBV2	TRBD1	many	TGTGCCGGCAGTGAAGGGCAGGGGGTTTATGGCTACACCTTC	CAGSEGQGVYGYTF
TRBJ2-5	TRBV12-3/TRBV12-4	NA	few	TGTGCCAGCAGTTCACGACCGACGACAGAGACCCAGTACTTC	CASSSRPTTETQYF
TRBJ1-1	TRBV4-3	NA	NA	TGCGCCAGCAGCCATTTCACCGGGTCCTCGAAAGGCCTGGGAGCTTTCTTT	CASSHFTGSSKGLGAFF
TRBJ1-1	TRBV30	NA	many	TGTGCCTGGAGCCATACATACGAAGCTTTCTTT	CAWSHTYEAFF
TRBJ1-3	TRBV6-1	NA	many	TGTGCCAGCAGTGAACACGGCAACTCTGGAAACACCATATATTTT	CASSEHGNSGNTIYF
TRBJ1-4	TRBV3-1	NA	many	TGTGCCAGCAGCCAAGAAGCGAGGGTTGAAAAACTGTTTTTT	CASSQEARVEKLFF
TRBJ2-7	TRBV6-2/TRBV6-3	TRBD2	many	TGTGCCAGCAGTTACTCTCGACTAGCGGGAGTTAATCTGCTCGAGCAGTACTTC	CASSYSRLAGVNLLEQYF
TRBJ1-6	TRBV6-1	NA	NA	TGTGCCAGCAGCAGGGGTGGCACCCCCCAGTATAATTCACCCCTCCACTTT	CASSRGGTPQYNSPLHF
TRBJ2-3	TRBV7-3	NA	many	TGTGCCAGCAGCTCACCGGGGCGCACAGATACGCAGTATTTT	CASSSPGRTDTQYF
TRBJ2-1	TRBV6-2/TRBV6-3	TRBD2	NA	TGTGCCAGCAGTTATGGGACTAGCGGGAGATTATACAATGAGCAGTTCTTC	CASSYGTSGRLYNEQFF
TRBJ1-1	TRBV5-4	NA	many	TGTGCCAGCAGCTTGGGTCAGGGGTCCGCTTTGGGGACTGAAGCTTTCTTT	CASSLGQGSALGTEAFF
TRBJ2-5	TRBV2	NA	NA	TGTGCCAGCAGTGAAATGTCAGGGTTCGGGGGCTACGAAGAGACCCAGTACTTC	CASSEMSGFGGYEETQYF
TRBJ2-2	TRBV4-2	NA	once	TGTGCCAGCAGCCCACATCGAGGGAACACCGGGGAGCTGTTTTTT	CASSPHRGNTGELFF
TRBJ2-1	TRBV7-9	TRBD1	many	TGTGCCAGCAGCGGACAGGAAAAAAGTGAGCAGTTCTTC	CASSGQEKSEQFF
TRBJ1-1	TRBV7-9	NA	few	TGTGCCAGCAGCTTGGGTCTGGGCCAGAACACTGAAGCTTTCTTT	CASSLGLGQNTEAFF
TRBJ1-6	TRBV5-1	NA	few	TGCGCCAGCAGCTTGCGCCCCCAGGGGAGCGATTCACCCCTCCACTTT	CASSLRPQGSDSPLHF
TRBJ2-1	TRBV7-3	NA	many	TGTGCCAGCAGCTTCGACAGGGAGGGATTCAATGAGCAGTTCTTC	CASSFDREGFNEQFF
TRBJ2-3	TRBV11-2	NA	many	TGTGCCAGCAGCTTAGAAGGGGCCGCAGTTTATACGCAGTATTTT	CASSLEGAAVYTQYF
TRBJ1-4	TRBV5-5	NA	NA	TGTGCCAGCAGCGTATATCTGGGAGCGACTAATGAAAAACTGTTTTTT	CASSVYLGATNEKLFF
TRBJ2-5	TRBV7-8	TRBD1	NA	TGCGCCAGCAGCTTGGTGACCCGGGACAGAAAAGAGACCCAGTACTTC	CASSLVTRDRKETQYF
TRBJ1-5	TRBV10-3	NA	few	TGTGCCATCAGTGACTTCGGACAATCTAGCAATCAGCCCCAGCATTTT	CAISDFGQSSNQPQHF
TRBJ1-1	TRBV6-2/TRBV6-3	NA	many	TGTGCCAGCAGTTATCAGGGGCCAAACACTGAAGCTTTCTTT	CASSYQGPNTEAFF
TRBJ2-1	TRBV12-3/TRBV12-4	NA	many	TGTGCCAGCAGTCTCTGGGGCGGGCAGTTCTTC	CASSLWGGQFF
TRBJ1-5	TRBV7-6	NA	many	TGTGCCAGCAGCGCGACCGATGATCAGCCCCAGCATTTT	CASSATDDQPQHF
TRBJ1-3	TRBV5-1	NA	NA	TGCGCCAGCAGCTTGGGCTACGTCGGACGCTCTGGAAACACCATATATTTT	CASSLGYVGRSGNTIYF
TRBJ1-1	TRBV10-3	TRBD1	many	TGTGCCATCAGTGAGTCGTTTGCAGGGGGCATGAACACTGAAGCTTTCTTT	CAISESFAGGMNTEAFF
TRBJ2-3	TRBV13	TRBD1	many	TGTGCCAGCAGCCTAACTAATACAGGGGTTACAGATACGCAGTATTTT	CASSLTNTGVTDTQYF
TRBJ1-1	TRBV27	NA	many	TGTGCCAGCAGTTTATCAAAAGGGCACACCGCCCGGTCCACTGAAGCTTTCTTT	CASSLSKGHTARSTEAFF
TRBJ2-7	TRBV20-1	TRBD1	many	TGCAGTGCTTACCGAACAGGGGCGAACGAGCAGTACTTC	CSAYRTGANEQYF
TRBJ1-4	TRBV20-1	NA	many	TGCAGTGCTGTCGACAGTTTGAACGAAAAACTGTTTTTT	CSAVDSLNEKLFF
TRBJ2-2	TRBV7-2	NA	many	TGTGCCAGCTTCTCGACAGGAACTCAGAACACCGGGGAGCTGTTTTTT	CASFSTGTQNTGELFF
TRBJ2-3	TRBV7-2	NA	many	TGTGCCAGCAGCTTAGGATCTTTTTCTGGCACAGATACGCAGTATTTT	CASSLGSFSGTDTQYF
TRBJ2-5	TRBV13	TRBD2	NA	TGTGCCAGCAGTCGACCGGGACTAGCGACAGAGACCCAGTACTTC	CASSRPGLATETQYF
TRBJ1-6	TRBV7-9	TRBD1	NA	TGTGCCAGCAGCCAAGGGGACAGGGGGAGCTATAATTCACCCCTCCACTTT	CASSQGDRGSYNSPLHF
TRBJ1-5	TRBV12-3/TRBV12-4	NA	many	TGTGCCAGCAGTTCGCAGGGACAGCCCCAGCATTTT	CASSSQGQPQHF
TRBJ2-2	TRBV28	NA	many	TGTGCCAGCAGTTTCGCCCGACTATCGAACACCGGGGAGCTGTTTTTT	CASSFARLSNTGELFF
TRBJ2-1	TRBV9	TRBD2	NA	TGTGCCAGCAGCGTAGCGGGAGGCTTTCGGAATGAGCAGTTCTTC	CASSVAGGFRNEQFF
TRBJ2-3	TRBV12-3/TRBV12-4	NA	NA	TGTGCCAGCAGTTTAGCAGGGGATCTCACAGATACGCAGTATTTT	CASSLAGDLTDTQYF